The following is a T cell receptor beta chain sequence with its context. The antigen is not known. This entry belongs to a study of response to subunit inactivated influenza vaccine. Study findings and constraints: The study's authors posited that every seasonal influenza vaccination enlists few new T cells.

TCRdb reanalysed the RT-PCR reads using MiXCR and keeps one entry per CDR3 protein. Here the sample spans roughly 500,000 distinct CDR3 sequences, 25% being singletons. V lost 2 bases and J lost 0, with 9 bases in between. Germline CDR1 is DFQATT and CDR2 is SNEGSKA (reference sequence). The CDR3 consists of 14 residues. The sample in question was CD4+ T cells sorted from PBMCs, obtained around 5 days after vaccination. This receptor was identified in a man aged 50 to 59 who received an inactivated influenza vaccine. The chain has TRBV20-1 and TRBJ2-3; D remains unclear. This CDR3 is CSARQFPSTDTQYF. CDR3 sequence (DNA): TGCAGTGCTAGACAGTTTCCTAGCACAGATACGCAGTATTTT.